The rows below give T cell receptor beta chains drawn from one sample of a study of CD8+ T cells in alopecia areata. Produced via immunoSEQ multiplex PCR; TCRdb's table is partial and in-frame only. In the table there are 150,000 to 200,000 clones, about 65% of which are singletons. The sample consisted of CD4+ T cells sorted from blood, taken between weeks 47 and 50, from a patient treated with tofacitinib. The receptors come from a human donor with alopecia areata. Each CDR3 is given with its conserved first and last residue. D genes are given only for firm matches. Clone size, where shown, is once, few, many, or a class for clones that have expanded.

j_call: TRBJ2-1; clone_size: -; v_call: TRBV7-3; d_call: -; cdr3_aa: CASSLMPDNEQFF; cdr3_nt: TGTGCCAGCAGCTTAATGCCAGACAATGAGCAGTTCTTC
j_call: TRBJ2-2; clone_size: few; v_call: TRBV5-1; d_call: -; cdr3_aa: CASSLVGYESTGELFF; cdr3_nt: TGCGCCAGCAGCTTGGTCGGTTACGAGAGCACCGGGGAGCTGTTTTTT
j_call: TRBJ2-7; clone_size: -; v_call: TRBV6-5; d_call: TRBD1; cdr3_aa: CASSYSTGGTYEQYF; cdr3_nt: TGTGCCAGCAGTTACTCAACAGGGGGCACCTACGAGCAGTACTTC
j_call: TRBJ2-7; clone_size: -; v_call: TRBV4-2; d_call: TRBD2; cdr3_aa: CASSQGSGGGPNEQYF; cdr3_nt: TGTGCCAGCAGCCAAGGATCTGGCGGGGGGCCTAACGAGCAGTACTTC
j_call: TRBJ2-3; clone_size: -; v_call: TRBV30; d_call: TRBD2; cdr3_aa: CAWSPKVGRTDTQYF; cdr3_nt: TGTGCCTGGAGCCCAAAGGTCGGGAGGACAGATACGCAGTATTTT
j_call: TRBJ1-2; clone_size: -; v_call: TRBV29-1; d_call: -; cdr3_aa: CSVGDLGNYGYTF; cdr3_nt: TGCAGCGTTGGGGACTTGGGGAACTATGGCTACACCTTC
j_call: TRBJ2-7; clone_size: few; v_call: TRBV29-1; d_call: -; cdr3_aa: CSVAKPLTGEQYF; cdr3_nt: TGCAGCGTTGCAAAGCCCCTGACGGGCGAGCAGTACTTC
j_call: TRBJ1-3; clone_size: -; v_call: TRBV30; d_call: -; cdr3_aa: CAWSVVGGNTIYF; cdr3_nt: TGTGCCTGGAGTGTGGTGGGGGGAAACACCATATATTTT
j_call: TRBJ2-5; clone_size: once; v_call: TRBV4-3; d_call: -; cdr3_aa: CASSPEGSRETQYF; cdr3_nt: TGCGCCAGCAGCCCGGAGGGCTCGCGAGAGACCCAGTACTTC
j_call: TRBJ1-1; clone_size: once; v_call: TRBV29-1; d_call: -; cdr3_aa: CSVVSAYGNTEAFF; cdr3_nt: TGCAGCGTTGTTTCGGCATACGGGAACACTGAAGCTTTCTTT
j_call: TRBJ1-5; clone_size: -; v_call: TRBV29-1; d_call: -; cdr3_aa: CSVAGGDSNQPQHF; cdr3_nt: TGCAGCGTCGCGGGAGGGGATAGCAATCAGCCCCAGCATTTT
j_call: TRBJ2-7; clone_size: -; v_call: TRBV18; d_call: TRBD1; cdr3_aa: CASSPLQGAGHEQYF; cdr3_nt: TGTGCCAGCTCACCACTACAGGGGGCGGGCCACGAGCAGTACTTC
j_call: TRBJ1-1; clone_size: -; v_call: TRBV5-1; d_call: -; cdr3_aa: CASSPGVSMNTEAFF; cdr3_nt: TGCGCCAGCAGCCCGGGGGTCAGTATGAACACTGAAGCTTTCTTT
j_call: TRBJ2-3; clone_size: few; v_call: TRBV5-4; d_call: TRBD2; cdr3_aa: CASSPTSGGPLSPTDTQYF; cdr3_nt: TGTGCCAGCAGCCCGACTAGCGGGGGCCCCCTTTCCCCCACAGATACGCAGTATTTT
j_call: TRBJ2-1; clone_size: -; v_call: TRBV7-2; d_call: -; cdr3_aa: CASELGARPYNEQFF; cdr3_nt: TGTGCCAGCGAACTGGGGGCCCGCCCCTACAATGAGCAGTTCTTC
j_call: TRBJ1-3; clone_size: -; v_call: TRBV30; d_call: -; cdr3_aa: CAWSLLVSGNTIYF; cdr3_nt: TGTGCCTGGAGTCTACTGGTCTCTGGAAACACCATATATTTT
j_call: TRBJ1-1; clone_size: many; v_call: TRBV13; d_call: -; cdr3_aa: CASSLRGEDTEAFF; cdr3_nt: TGTGCCAGCAGCTTAAGGGGGGAGGACACTGAAGCTTTCTTT
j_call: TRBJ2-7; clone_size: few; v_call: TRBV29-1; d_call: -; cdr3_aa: CSVEKGPYEQYF; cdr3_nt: TGCAGCGTTGAAAAGGGCCCCTACGAGCAGTACTTC
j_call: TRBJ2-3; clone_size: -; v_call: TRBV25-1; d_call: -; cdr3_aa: CASSEFGGPSDTQYF; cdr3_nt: TGTGCCAGCAGTGAATTCGGGGGGCCCTCAGATACGCAGTATTTT
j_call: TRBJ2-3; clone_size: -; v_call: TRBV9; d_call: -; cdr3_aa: CASSVGGTTSTDTQYF; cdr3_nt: TGTGCCAGCAGCGTAGGTGGGACCACTAGCACAGATACGCAGTATTTT
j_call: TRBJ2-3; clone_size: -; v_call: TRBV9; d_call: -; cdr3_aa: CASSVGASISTDTQYF; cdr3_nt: TGTGCCAGCAGCGTAGGGGCGAGCATTTCCACAGATACGCAGTATTTT
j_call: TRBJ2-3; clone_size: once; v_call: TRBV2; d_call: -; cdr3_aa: CASSSGPDTDTQYF; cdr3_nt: TGTGCCAGCAGTTCGGGACCAGACACAGATACGCAGTATTTT
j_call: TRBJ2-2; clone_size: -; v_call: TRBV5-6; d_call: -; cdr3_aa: CASSWSAKAGELFF; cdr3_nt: TGTGCCAGCAGCTGGAGTGCGAAGGCCGGGGAGCTGTTTTTT
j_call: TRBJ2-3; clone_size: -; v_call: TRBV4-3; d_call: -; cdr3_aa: CASSQDSFTDTQYF; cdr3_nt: TGCGCCAGCAGCCAAGATTCTTTTACAGATACGCAGTATTTT
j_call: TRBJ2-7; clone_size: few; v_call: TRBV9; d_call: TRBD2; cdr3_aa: CASSVGGGSPYEQYF; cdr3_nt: TGTGCCAGCAGCGTTGGCGGGGGGTCGCCCTACGAGCAGTACTTC
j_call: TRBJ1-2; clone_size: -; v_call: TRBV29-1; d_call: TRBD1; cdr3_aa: CSAQQDRGYGYTF; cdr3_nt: TGCAGCGCCCAGCAGGACAGGGGCTATGGCTACACCTTC
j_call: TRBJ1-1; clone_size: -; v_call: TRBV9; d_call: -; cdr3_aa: CASSVPVRGENTEAFF; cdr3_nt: TGTGCCAGCAGCGTACCGGTGCGGGGCGAAAACACTGAAGCTTTCTTT
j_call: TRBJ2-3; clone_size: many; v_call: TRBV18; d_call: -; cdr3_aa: CASSPTSRGTDTQYF; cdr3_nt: TGTGCCAGCTCACCCACTAGTAGGGGCACAGATACGCAGTATTTT
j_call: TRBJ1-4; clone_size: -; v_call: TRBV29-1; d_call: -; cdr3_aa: CSVIGRANEKLFF; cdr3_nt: TGCAGCGTGATAGGGCGGGCAAATGAAAAACTGTTTTTT
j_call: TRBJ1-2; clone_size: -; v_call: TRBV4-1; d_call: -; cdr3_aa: CASSQGRTDYGYTF; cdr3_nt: TGCGCCAGCAGCCAAGGAAGAACTGACTATGGCTACACCTTC
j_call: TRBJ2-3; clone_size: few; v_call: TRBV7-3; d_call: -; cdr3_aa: CASSLSGAADTQYF; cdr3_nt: TGTGCCAGCAGCTTAAGCGGAGCCGCAGATACGCAGTATTTT
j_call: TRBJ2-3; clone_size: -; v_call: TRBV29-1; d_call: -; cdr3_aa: CSVLPGGPTDTQYF; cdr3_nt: TGCAGCGTCCTCCCGGGGGGCCCCACAGATACGCAGTATTTT
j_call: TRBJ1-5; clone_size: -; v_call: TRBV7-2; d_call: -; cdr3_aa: CASSPSAGVSNQPQHF; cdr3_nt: TGTGCCAGCAGCCCCTCAGCGGGGGTAAGCAATCAGCCCCAGCATTTT
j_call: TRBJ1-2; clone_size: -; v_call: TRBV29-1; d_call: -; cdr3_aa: CSVGQTQTTF; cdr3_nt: TGCAGCGTCGGCCAGACCCAAACCACCTTC
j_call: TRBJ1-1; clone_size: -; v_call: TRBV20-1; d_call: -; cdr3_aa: CSAPENTEAFF; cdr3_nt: TGCAGTGCCCCAGAGAACACTGAAGCTTTCTTT
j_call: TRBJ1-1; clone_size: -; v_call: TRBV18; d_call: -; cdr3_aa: CASSPLQGTEAFF; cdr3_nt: TGTGCCAGCTCACCTTTACAGGGCACTGAAGCTTTCTTT
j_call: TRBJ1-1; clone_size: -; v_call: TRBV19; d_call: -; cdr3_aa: CASSNREMNTEAFF; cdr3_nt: TGTGCCAGTAGTAACAGGGAAATGAACACTGAAGCTTTCTTT
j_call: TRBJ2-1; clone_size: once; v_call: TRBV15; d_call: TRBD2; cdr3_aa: CATSSLAGSSYNEQFF; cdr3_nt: TGTGCCACCAGCAGCCTAGCGGGGAGCTCCTACAATGAGCAGTTCTTC
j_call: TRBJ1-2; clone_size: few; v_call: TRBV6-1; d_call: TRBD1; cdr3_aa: CASTPVGLQGYGYTF; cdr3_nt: TGTGCCAGCACCCCCGTGGGATTACAGGGGTATGGCTACACCTTC
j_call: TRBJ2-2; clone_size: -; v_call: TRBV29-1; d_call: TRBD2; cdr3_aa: CSVATGGRTGELFF; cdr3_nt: TGCAGCGTTGCCACGGGGGGACGTACCGGGGAGCTGTTTTTT
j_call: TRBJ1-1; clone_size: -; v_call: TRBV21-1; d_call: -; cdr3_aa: CASSKERDRRAFF; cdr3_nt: TGTGCCAGCAGCAAAGAAAGGGACAGACGGGCTTTCTTT
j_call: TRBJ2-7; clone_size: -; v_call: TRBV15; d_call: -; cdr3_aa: CATSRGGDEQYF; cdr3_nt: TGTGCCACCAGCAGAGGAGGCGACGAGCAGTACTTC
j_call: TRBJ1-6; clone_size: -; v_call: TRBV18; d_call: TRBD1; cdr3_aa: CASSPGTGVYSPLHF; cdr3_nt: TGTGCCAGCTCACCAGGGACAGGGGTCTATTCACCCCTCCACTTT
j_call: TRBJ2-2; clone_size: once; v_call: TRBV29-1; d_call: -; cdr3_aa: CSVGAGNTGELFF; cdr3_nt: TGCAGCGTTGGTGCAGGGAACACCGGGGAGCTGTTTTTT
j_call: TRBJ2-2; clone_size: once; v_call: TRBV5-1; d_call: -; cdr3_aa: CASSTRTSPGGTGELFF; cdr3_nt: TGCGCCAGCAGCACCCGGACCTCACCCGGAGGGACCGGGGAGCTGTTTTTT